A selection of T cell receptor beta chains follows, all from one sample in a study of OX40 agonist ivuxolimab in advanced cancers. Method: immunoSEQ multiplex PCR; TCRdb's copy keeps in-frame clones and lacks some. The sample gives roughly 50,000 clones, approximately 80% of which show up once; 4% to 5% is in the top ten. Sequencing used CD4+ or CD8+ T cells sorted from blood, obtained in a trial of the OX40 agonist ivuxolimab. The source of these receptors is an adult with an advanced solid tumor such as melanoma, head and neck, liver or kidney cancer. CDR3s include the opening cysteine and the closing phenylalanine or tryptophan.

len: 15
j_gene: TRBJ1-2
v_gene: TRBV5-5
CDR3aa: CASSSTGGRIYGYTF

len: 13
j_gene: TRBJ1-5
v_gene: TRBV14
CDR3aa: CASSKDRNQPQHF

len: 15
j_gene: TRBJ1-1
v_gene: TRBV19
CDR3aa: CASSTSQGLRTEAFF

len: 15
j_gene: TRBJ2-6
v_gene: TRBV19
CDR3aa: CASSYRAGGVNVLTF

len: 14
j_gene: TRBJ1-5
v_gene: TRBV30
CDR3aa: CAWTTRGSYQPQHF

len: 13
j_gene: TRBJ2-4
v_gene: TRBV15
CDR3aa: CATSIDRGVIQYF

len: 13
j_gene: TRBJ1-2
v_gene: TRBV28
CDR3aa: CASRPPGPGGYTF

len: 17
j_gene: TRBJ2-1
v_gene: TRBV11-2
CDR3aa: CASSLPHVLGPSNEQFF

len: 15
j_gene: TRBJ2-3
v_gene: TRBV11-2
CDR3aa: CASSLAGTSTDTQYF

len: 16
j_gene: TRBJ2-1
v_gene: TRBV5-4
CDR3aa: CASSLSLAGVNHEQFF

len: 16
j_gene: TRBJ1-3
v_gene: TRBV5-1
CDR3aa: CASSGTPDLSGNTIYF

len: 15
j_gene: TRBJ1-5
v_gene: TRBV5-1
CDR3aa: CASSLGTGRNQPQHF

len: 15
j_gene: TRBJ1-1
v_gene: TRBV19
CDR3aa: CASSMVGQLNTEAFF

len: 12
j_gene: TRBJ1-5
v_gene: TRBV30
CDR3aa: CAWSQDYQPQHF

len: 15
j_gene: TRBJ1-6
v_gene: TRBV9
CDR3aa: CASSVDGRANSPLHF

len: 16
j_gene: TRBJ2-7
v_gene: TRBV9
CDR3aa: CASSVAYSGPSYEQYF

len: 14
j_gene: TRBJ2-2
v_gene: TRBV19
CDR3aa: CASSIRRNTGELFF

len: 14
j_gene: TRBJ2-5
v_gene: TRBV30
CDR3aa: CACLRQGAGETQYF

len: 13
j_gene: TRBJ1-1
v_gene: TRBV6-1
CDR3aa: CASSAQFNTEAFF

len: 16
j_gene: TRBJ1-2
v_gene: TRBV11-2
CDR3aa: CASSPSVGGQGYGYTF

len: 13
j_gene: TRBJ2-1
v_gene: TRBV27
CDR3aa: CASRPDLHNEQFF

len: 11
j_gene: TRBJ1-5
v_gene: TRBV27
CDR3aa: CASSSNQPQHF

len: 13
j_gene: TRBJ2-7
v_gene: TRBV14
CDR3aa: CASSQGVLYEQYF

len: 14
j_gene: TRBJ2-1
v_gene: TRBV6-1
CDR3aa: CASSEEGRTDEQFF

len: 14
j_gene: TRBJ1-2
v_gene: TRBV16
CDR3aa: CASSQWGLDYGYTF

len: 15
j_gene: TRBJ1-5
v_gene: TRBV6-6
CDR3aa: CASRPGTSGGQPQHF